The 5 T cell receptor beta chains below were found in one sample sequenced in a study of shared clonotypes between healthy human individuals. Sequencing used immunoSEQ multiplex PCR; TCRdb keeps in-frame clones, though not all of them. The sample holds about 2.4 million clones; roughly 93% are singletons and the top ten take roughly 0.36%. Material: naive CD4+ T cells from PBMCs. Subset noted: CD45RA+ positively selected. These receptors were obtained from a man between 18 and 35 years old in good health. Some clones in this sample may be carry-over from other donors' samples.

The chain has TRBV10-3 and TRBJ2-3; 7 bases line up with TRBD2. The CDR3 has 15 amino acids. Trimming cost V 6 bases and J 0 bases; bases outside gene matches: 6. Per germline, CDR1 ENHRY and CDR2 SYGVKD. CDR3 nucleotide sequence: TGTGCCATCAGCGAAGCGGGATCTAGCACAGATACGCAGTATTTT. It specifies CAISEAGSSTDTQYF.

This clone was counted once. The chain employs TRBV10-3 and TRBJ2-2; D could derive from TRBD1 or TRBD2 (5 bases each). Germline CDR1 reads ENHRY; CDR2 reads SYGVKD. V was clipped by 10 bases and J by 3 bases, with 15 bases between them. The CDR3 runs to 14 residues. The CDR3 DNA is TGTGCCACCCAATGGGACCCTGACACCGGGGAGCTGTTTTTT. It codes for CATQWDPDTGELFF.

This chain joins TRBV5-1 and TRBJ2-1; D is undetermined. CDR3 length: 16 residues. V was cut by 0 bases and J by 0 bases, with 10 bases left in between. Germline CDR1 is SGHRS and CDR2 is YFSETQ. DNA of the CDR3: TGCGCCAGCAGCTTGGCCCCCCAAAGCTCCTACAATGAGCAGTTCTTC. It specifies CASSLAPQSSYNEQFF. Supplemented by reference TRBV5-1 and TRBJ2-1, the full variable domain reads KAGVTQTPRYLIKTRGQQVTLSCSPISGHRSVSWYQQTPGQGLQFLFEYFSETQRNKGNFPGRFSGRQFSNSRSEMNVSTLELGDSALYLCASSLAPQSSYNEQFFGPGTRLTVL.

The V and J genes are TRBV14 and TRBJ2-7; D call uncertain. The CDR3 spans 13 residues. Germline-derived CDR1 and CDR2 are SGHDN and FVKESK. The ends were cut back, 2 bases at V and 4 bases at J, with 9 bases in the middle. The chain's CDR3 is CASSQNIGYEQYF. The CDR3 DNA follows: TGTGCCAGCAGCCAAAATATCGGTTACGAGCAGTACTTC.

Comment on this clone: At the DNA level, this CDR3 is encoded by other sequences in the same sample as well. The genes are TRBV5-4 and TRBJ1-2, with unresolved D. V gave up 0 bases and J gave up 8 bases, with 8 bases separating them. Germline V CDR1 and CDR2: SGHNT, YYREEE (reference sequence). This CDR3 spans 12 amino acids. In nucleotides, the CDR3 is TGTGCCAGCAGCTTGGCCGACACAGGCTACACCTTC. Protein: CASSLADTGYTF.